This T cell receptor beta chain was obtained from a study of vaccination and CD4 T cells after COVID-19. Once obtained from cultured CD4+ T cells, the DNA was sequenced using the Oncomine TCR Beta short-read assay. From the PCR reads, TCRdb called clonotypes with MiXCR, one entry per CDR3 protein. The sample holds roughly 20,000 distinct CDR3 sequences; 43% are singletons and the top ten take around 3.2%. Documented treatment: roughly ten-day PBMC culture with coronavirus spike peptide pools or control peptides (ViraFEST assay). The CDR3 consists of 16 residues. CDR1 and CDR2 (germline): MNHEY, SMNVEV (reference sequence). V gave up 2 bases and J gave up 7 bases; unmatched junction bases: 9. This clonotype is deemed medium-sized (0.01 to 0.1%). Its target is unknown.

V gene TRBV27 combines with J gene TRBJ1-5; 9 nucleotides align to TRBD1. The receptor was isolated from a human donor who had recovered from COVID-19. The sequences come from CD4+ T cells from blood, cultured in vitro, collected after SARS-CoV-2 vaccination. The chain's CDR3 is CASSLVGQGPRQPQHF. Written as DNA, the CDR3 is TGTGCCAGCAGTTTAGTAGGACAGGGGCCCCGGCAGCCCCAGCATTTT.